The following is a T cell receptor (beta chain) sequence with its context. This record comes from a study of blood T cell repertoires in COVID-19. Only in-frame clones appear in the TCRdb table, and some are missing; sequencing was by immunoSEQ multiplex PCR. Among 55,000 to 90,000 clones listed, around nine tenths were seen once. Per the germline V gene, CDR1 is LGHDT and CDR2 is YNNKEL (reference sequence). V gave up 0 bases and J gave up 5 bases; unmatched junction bases: 12. CDR3 size: 17 residues. This clonotype originated in a woman aged 60 to 75 with acute or convalescent COVID-19. The chain couples TRBV3-1 (or the pseudogene TRBV3-2) to TRBJ2-5; 7 bases are shared with TRBD2. The source material was peripheral blood. This chain's CDR3 is CASSQDLGLDFRETQYF. The CDR3 DNA follows: TGTGCCAGCAGCCAAGATTTAGGACTAGACTTTAGGGAGACCCAGTACTTC.